This T cell receptor (beta chain) was recovered during a study of shared clonotypes between healthy human individuals. This table comes from immunoSEQ multiplex PCR, and its TCRdb copy is limited to in-frame clones, with some not included. The sample lists roughly 110,000 clones, 68% occurring once. The TCR originated in a woman aged 25-40 years in good health. Sequencing used memory CD8+ T cells sorted from blood. Subset given: CD45RO+ cells pooled with CCR7-negative TemRA cells.

In DNA, the CDR3 is TGTGCCAGCAGCCAACAGGGAATCTCACAAGAGACCCAGTACTTC. Translating gives CASSQQGISQETQYF. The V call is TRBV27, the J call TRBJ2-5; TRBD1 is a possible D gene (6 bases). The length of the CDR3 is 15 residues. CDR1 and CDR2 (germline): MNHEY, SMNVEV (reference sequence). V was cut by 6 bases and J by 2 bases, with 16 bases left in between.